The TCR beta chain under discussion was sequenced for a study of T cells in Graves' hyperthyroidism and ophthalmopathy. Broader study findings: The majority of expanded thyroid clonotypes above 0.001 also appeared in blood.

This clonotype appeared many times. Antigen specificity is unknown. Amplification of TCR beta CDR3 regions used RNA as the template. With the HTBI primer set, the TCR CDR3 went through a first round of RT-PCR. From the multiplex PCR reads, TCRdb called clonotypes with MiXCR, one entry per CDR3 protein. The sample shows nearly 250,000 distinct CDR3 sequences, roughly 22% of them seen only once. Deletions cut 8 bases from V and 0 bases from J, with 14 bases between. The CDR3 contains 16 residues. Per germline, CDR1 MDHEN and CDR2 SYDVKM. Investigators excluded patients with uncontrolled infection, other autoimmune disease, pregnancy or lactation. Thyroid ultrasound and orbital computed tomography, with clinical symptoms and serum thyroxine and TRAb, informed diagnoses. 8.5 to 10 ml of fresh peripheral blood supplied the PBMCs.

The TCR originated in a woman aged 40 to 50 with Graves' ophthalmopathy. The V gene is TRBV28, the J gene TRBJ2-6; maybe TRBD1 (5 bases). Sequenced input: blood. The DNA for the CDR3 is TGTGCCAGCCTAAATACAGGAACCTCTGGGGCCAACGTCCTGACTTTC. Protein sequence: CASLNTGTSGANVLTF.